These 32 T cell receptor beta chains were all obtained from the same sample, sequenced in a study of human T cells and chemical hapten exposure. From the RACE reads, TCRdb called clonotypes with MiXCR, one entry per CDR3 protein. The sample shows about 82,000 distinct CDR3 sequences, around 6.7% of them seen only once. The time point was: patch test 2, 6 weeks after DPC sensitization. Treatment noted: therapeutic diphenylcyclopropenone sensitization with weekly scalp DPC. The material sequenced was whole blood, taken in connection with sensitization to the hapten diphenylcyclopropenone (DPC). The receptors here all came from a woman in her twenties or thirties with alopecia areata. Some clones in this sample may be carry-over from other donors' samples.

This clonotype has ten or more counts. The V gene is TRBV2, the J gene TRBJ2-2; D tentatively fits TRBD1 or TRBD2 (5 bases each). The ends were cut back, 4 bases at V and 2 bases at J, with 11 bases in the middle. Looked up from germline, CDR1 is SNHLY and CDR2 is FYNNEI. The CDR3 sequence is 15 residues long. CDR3 protein: CASSGWGSNTGELFF. The CDR3 region has the DNA TGTGCCAGCAGTGGCTGGGGGTCTAACACCGGGGAGCTGTTTTTT. The full variable domain, completed using reference TRBV2 and TRBJ2-2, is EPEVTQTPSHQVTQMGQEVILRCVPISNHLYFYWYRQILGQKVEFLVSFYNNEISEKSEIFDDQFSVERPDGSNFTLKIRSTKLEDSAMYFCASSGWGSNTGELFFGEGSRLTVL.

This clonotype was recorded at least ten times. The genes are TRBV7-3 and TRBJ2-3; D may match TRBD1 or TRBD2 (6 bases each). The CDR3 runs 14 residues. Germline V gene data show CDR1 as SGHTA and CDR2 as FQGTGA. Deletions cut 3 bases from V and 6 bases from J, with 13 bases between. Written as DNA, the CDR3 is TGTGCCAGCAGCTTTTTAGGGGGGAGGGATACGCAGTATTTT. Translated, it gives CASSFLGGRDTQYF.

This clonotype was seen more than once but under ten times. The chain recombines TRBV7-9 with TRBJ1-2; no clear D gene. Trimming removed 4 bases from V and 10 bases from J, with 16 bases in between. The CDR3 loop spans 13 amino acids. From germline, CDR1 is SEHNR and CDR2 FQNEAQ (reference sequence). As DNA, the CDR3 is TGTGCCAGCAGCTCCGAGTACGCGGGTTACTACACCTTC. This encodes CASSSEYAGYYTF. Drawing the rest from reference TRBV7-9 and TRBJ1-2, the complete variable domain is DTGVSQNPRHKITKRGQNVTFRCDPISEHNRLYWYRQTLGQGPEFLTYFQNEAQLEKSRLLSDRFSAERPKGSFSTLEIQRTEQGDSAMYLCASSSEYAGYYTFGSGTRLTVV.

This clonotype was observed a handful of times. An end of the junction does not agree with germline; a read error may underlie this. The V call is TRBV12-3 or TRBV12-4, the J call TRBJ1-2; no definite D call. The CDR3 loop spans 14 amino acids. CDR3 in DNA: TGTGCCAGCAGTTTACCACCTCCCCTCGGGTCACAGAGCTTC. Its protein is CASSLPPPLGSQSF.

This clonotype appeared many times. The genes are TRBV29-1 and TRBJ1-1, with a tentative D call TRBD1 (5 bases). This CDR3 contains 14 residues. V lost 3 bases, J lost 11 bases, and 22 bases lay in between. Germline CDR1 is SQVTM and CDR2 is ANQGSEA. As DNA, the CDR3 is TGCAGCGTTGATAATCGTCAGGGTGCCATAGGGGCTTTCTTT. This codes for CSVDNRQGAIGAFF.

This clonotype showed up just a few times. The gene calls are TRBV10-3 and TRBJ2-3; 14 bases fit TRBD2. From germline, CDR1 is ENHRY and CDR2 SYGVKD. The CDR3 loop spans 16 amino acids. V gave up 6 bases and J gave up 3 bases; unmatched junction bases: 5. The CDR3 is CAISLTSGGETDTQYF. The CDR3 coding sequence is TGTGCCATCAGCCTGACTAGCGGGGGGGAGACAGATACGCAGTATTTT.

This clonotype was counted at least ten times. This chain joins TRBV20-1 and TRBJ1-3, with D unclear. The CDR3 runs to 14 residues. The germline gives CDR1 DFQATT, CDR2 SNEGSKA (reference sequence). The V gene lost 0 bases and the J gene lost 1 base, with 7 bases spanning the gap. The DNA of the CDR3 is TGCAGTGCTAGAGACCCATTTTCTGGAAACACCATATATTTT. Translation: CSARDPFSGNTIYF.

This clonotype was observed at least ten times. The chain combines TRBV6-1 with TRBJ2-5; 7 nucleotides match TRBD2. CDR1 and CDR2 (germline): MNHNS, SASEGT. Trimming took 9 bases from V and 3 from J; bases not matched to a gene: 16. This CDR3 has 16 residues. The DNA for the CDR3 is TGTGCCAGGGGGGGACGCTTGGGGGGGTTAAAAGAGACCCAGTACTTC. Its translation: CARGGRLGGLKETQYF.

V and J are TRBV10-3 and TRBJ2-7, with no clear D. The CDR3 extends over 12 amino acids. Between the trimmed V and J ends, which lost 6 bases and 0 bases, there was a span of 6 bases. CDR1 and CDR2 (germline): ENHRY, SYGVKD. The CDR3 reads CAIRASSYEQYF. In DNA, the CDR3 is TGTGCCATCAGGGCCAGCTCCTACGAGCAGTACTTC.

In its sample, this clonotype was seen a few times. The V and J genes are TRBV6-5 and TRBJ2-7, with D possibly being TRBD1 (7 bases). Germline V CDR1 and CDR2: MNHEY, SVGAGI. The V gene lost 6 bases and the J gene lost 2 bases, with 14 bases spanning the gap. CDR3 size: 14 residues. The CDR3 region has the DNA TGTGCCAGCAGGCCAGGGGGGAGTGCCTACGAGCAGTACTTC. Its translation is CASRPGGSAYEQYF.

This clonotype was picked up a small number of times. V is TRBV12-3 or TRBV12-4 and J is TRBJ1-2; TRBD1 matches at 9 bases. This CDR3 is built from 15 residues. The J segment lost 7 bases and the V segment lost 0 bases, leaving 6 bases of the junction unmatched. In DNA, the CDR3 is TGTGCCAGCAGTTTAGCGGACAGGGGAACGTCTGGCTACACCTTC. Protein: CASSLADRGTSGYTF.

To note about this clonotype: This clone may be a read error of a much larger clone one base away. The chain employs TRBV11-2 and TRBJ2-2; D is perhaps TRBD2 (6 bases). The germline V gene has CDR1 SGHAT and CDR2 FQNNGV. The CDR3 runs 14 residues. The CDR3 spells CASSPLAGTGGLFF. The CDR3 DNA sequence: TGTGCCAGCAGCCCCCTGGCCGGCACCGGGGGGCTGTTTTTT.

This clonotype has a count of ten or more. The genes are TRBV5-1 and TRBJ2-3; D unresolved. Germline V gene sequence: CDR1 SGHRS, CDR2 YFSETQ. Between the trimmed V and J ends, which lost 4 bases and 0 bases, there was a span of 15 bases. The length of the CDR3 is 16 residues. This CDR3 reads CASSRNMASSTDTQYF. DNA for the CDR3: TGCGCCAGCAGCCGAAACATGGCCTCTAGCACAGATACGCAGTATTTT.

Only a few counts were recorded for this clonotype. This chain joins TRBV27 and TRBJ1-2; 7 positions agree with TRBD1. Trimming at V came to 4 bases and at J to 9 bases, leaving 11 bases not matched to a gene. The CDR3 contains 14 residues. From germline, CDR1 is MNHEY and CDR2 SMNVEV (reference sequence). As DNA, the CDR3 is TGTGCCAGCAGTTCGTCCGGGACAGCCCCTAGCTACACCTTC. As protein: CASSSSGTAPSYTF.

This clonotype was found a few times. The chain has TRBV5-4 and TRBJ2-3; no reliable D call. With 0 bases removed from V and 4 bases from J, the gap between germline ends came to 3 bases. The germline V gene encodes CDR1 SGHNT and CDR2 YYREEE (reference sequence). The CDR3 spans 12 residues. CDR3 coding DNA: TGTGCCAGCAGCTTGGGGTCAGATACGCAGTATTTT. Translated: CASSLGSDTQYF.

Regarding this clonotype: One end of the junction varies from germline; a read error may be responsible. The chain is built from TRBV5-1 and TRBJ2-4, with TRBD1 matching 7 bases. This CDR3 spans 15 amino acids. From germline, CDR1 is SGHRS and CDR2 YFSETQ. The CDR3 region has the DNA TGCGCCGGCAGCTTGGGGGACAGAGCCAAAAACATTCAGTACTTC. Its protein is CAGSLGDRAKNIQYF.

Ten or more counts support this clonotype. The rearrangement links TRBV12-3 or TRBV12-4 to TRBJ1-2; no definite D call. This CDR3 comprises 13 residues. The ends were cut back, 2 bases at V and 4 bases at J, with 8 bases in the middle. DNA for the CDR3: TGTGCCAGCAGTTTACGGGCTGCCTATGGCTACACCTTC. It encodes CASSLRAAYGYTF.

This sequence joins TRBV5-1 and TRBJ1-1; D is possibly TRBD1 (5 bases). V was cut by 3 bases and J by 7 bases, with 13 bases left in between. This CDR3 has 13 residues. Germline V gives CDR1 SGHRS, CDR2 YFSETQ. In DNA form, the CDR3 reads TGCGCCAGCAGCTCGGAGGGCCAGGGTGAAGCTTTCTTT. This encodes CASSSEGQGEAFF.

Concerning this clonotype: With a much larger clone just one base away, this may be a read error. The rearrangement joins TRBV20-1 to TRBJ1-1; no clear D gene. This CDR3 region has 15 residues. V was cut by 5 bases and J by 1 base, with 17 bases left in between. CDR1 and CDR2 from the germline V gene are DFQATT and SNEGSKA (reference sequence). The CDR3 DNA follows: TGCAGTGCTGGAGGATTAGGAGCTGCGAACACTGAAGCTTTCTTT. Residues: CSAGGLGAANTEAFF.

There are many counts of this clonotype. J is TRBJ1-2 and V is TRBV20-1; D remains unclear. This CDR3 is built from 12 residues. Deletions cut 0 bases from V and 4 bases from J, with 6 bases between. CDR1 and CDR2 from the germline V gene are DFQATT and SNEGSKA (reference sequence). The CDR3: CSARDNAYGYTF. Here the CDR3 DNA reads TGCAGTGCTAGAGATAACGCCTATGGCTACACCTTC.

Many counts were recorded for this clonotype. The V call is TRBV20-1, the J call TRBJ1-1; the D gene is possibly TRBD1 (5 bases). Germline V gene lookup returns CDR1 DFQATT and CDR2 SNEGSKA (reference sequence). With 6 bases removed from V and 2 bases from J, the gap between germline ends came to 22 bases. The CDR3 has 16 amino acids. The CDR3 region is CSARSSSPQGNTEAFF. The CDR3 DNA is TGCAGTGCCAGAAGTTCTTCCCCCCAGGGTAACACTGAAGCTTTCTTT.

This clonotype was seen repeatedly, ten times or more. V and J are TRBV12-5 and TRBJ2-2; 7 positions agree with TRBD2. CDR3 size: 16 residues. Germline CDR1 and CDR2: LGHNT and FRNRAP. The V segment lost 4 bases and the J segment 1 base; nucleotides outside the gene matches: 6. CDR3 residues: CASGSYGGLNTGELFF. DNA for the CDR3: TGTGCTAGTGGTTCGTACGGGGGGTTGAACACCGGGGAGCTGTTTTTT.

This clonotype showed up many times. The rearrangement links TRBV6-5 to TRBJ2-2; D is uncertain. The CDR3 is 13 amino acids. The germline gives CDR1 MNHEY, CDR2 SVGAGI. V was clipped by 2 bases and J by 6 bases, with 7 bases between them. The CDR3 loop is CASSYRPPGELFF. The CDR3 DNA reads TGTGCCAGCAGTTACCGGCCTCCCGGGGAGCTGTTTTTT.

This clonotype has a count of ten or more. The chain combines TRBV7-9 with TRBJ1-2; D is undetermined. The CDR3 spans 11 residues. From germline, CDR1 is SEHNR and CDR2 FQNEAQ (reference sequence). V lost 6 bases, J lost 0 bases, and 2 bases lay in between. CDR3 sequence: CASRPNYGYTF. In DNA form, the CDR3 reads TGTGCCAGCAGGCCTAACTATGGCTACACCTTC.

The V and J genes are TRBV18 and TRBJ1-2, with D maybe TRBD1 (6 bases). The CDR3 is 15 residues long. The germline V and J ends were trimmed by 4 bases and 0 bases, with 12 bases remaining between them. Germline V gives CDR1 KGHSH, CDR2 LQKENI. The CDR3 sequence is CASSLSDSANYGYTF. The CDR3 coding sequence is TGTGCCAGCTCACTTTCGGACAGCGCTAACTATGGCTACACCTTC.

Many counts were recorded for this clonotype. The genes are TRBV5-1 and TRBJ2-3, with 8 bases aligning to TRBD2. The CDR3 extends over 14 amino acids. Germline V gives CDR1 SGHRS, CDR2 YFSETQ. V shed 2 bases and J 2 bases; nucleotides not matched to a gene: 1. The CDR3 nucleotides are TGCGCCAGCAGCTTTAGCGGGGCCACAGATACGCAGTATTTT. Protein sequence: CASSFSGATDTQYF.

The chain recombines TRBV30 with TRBJ2-1, with D perhaps TRBD1 or TRBD2 (5 bases each). Germline V gene lookup returns CDR1 GTSNPN and CDR2 SVGIG (reference sequence). This CDR3 comprises 13 residues. Deletions cut 0 bases from V and 7 bases from J, with 10 bases between. This CDR3 reads CAWSVLGGNEQFF. As DNA, the CDR3 is TGTGCCTGGAGTGTACTTGGGGGTAATGAGCAGTTCTTC. Full variable domain (rest looked up from reference TRBV30 and TRBJ2-1): SQTIHQWPATLVQPVGSPLSLECTVEGTSNPNLYWYRQAAGRGLQLLFYSVGIGQISSEVPQNLSASRPQDRQFILSSKKLLLSDSGFYLCAWSVLGGNEQFFGPGTRLTVL.

With regard to this clonotype: Possible read error: a much larger clone is one base away. The chain recombines TRBV10-3 with TRBJ2-3; 7 nucleotides agree with TRBD2. Germline assignment: CDR1 ENHRY and CDR2 SYGVKD. The CDR3 is 16 residues long. Unmatched junction bases numbered 11, after V lost 6 bases and J lost 2 bases. CDR3 amino acids: CAIRGSGVLFTDTQYF. The CDR3 DNA sequence: TGTGCCATCAGAGGGAGCGGGGTGTTATTCACAGATACGCAGTATTTT.

In its sample, this clonotype was seen many times. V is TRBV10-3 and J is TRBJ2-3; no reliable D call. This CDR3 spans 14 amino acids. V was shortened by 4 bases and J by 1 base, with 9 bases between the two germline ends. Germline values: CDR1 ENHRY, CDR2 SYGVKD. CDR3 amino acids: CAISGSTGTDTQYF. For the CDR3, the DNA is TGTGCCATCAGTGGCTCTACGGGCACAGATACGCAGTATTTT.

This clonotype was counted at least ten times. This chain connects TRBV19 to TRBJ1-2, with 10 bases matching TRBD1. The CDR3 sequence is 13 residues long. Germline V gene sequence: CDR1 LNHDA, CDR2 SQIVND (reference sequence). V shed 4 bases and J 7 bases; nucleotides not matched to a gene: 3. The CDR3 reads CASSTTGGAGYTF. CDR3 DNA sequence: TGTGCCAGTAGTACGACAGGGGGCGCTGGCTACACCTTC.

This clonotype has only one observation. V and J are TRBV7-8 and TRBJ1-6; perhaps TRBD1 as D (5 bases). The CDR3 spans 14 residues. Trimming took 5 bases from V and 7 from J, leaving 12 bases between them. Looked up from germline, CDR1 is SGHVS and CDR2 is FQNEAQ. The chain's CDR3 is CASSTGQGNSPLHF. In nucleotides, the CDR3 is TGTGCCAGCAGCACCGGCCAGGGCAATTCACCCCTCCACTTT. Combining the CDR3 with reference TRBV7-8 and TRBJ1-6 gives the whole variable domain GAGVSQSPRYKVAKRGQDVALRCDPISGHVSLFWYQQALGQGPEFLTYFQNEAQLDKSGLPSDRFFAERPEGSVSTLKIQRTQQEDSAVYLCASSTGQGNSPLHFGNGTRLTVT.

In the case of this clonotype: Because the CDR3's place on the DNA is in doubt, the DNA is left out and the CDR3 is given as listed by TCRdb. The chain links TRBV21-1 to TRBJ2-3; TRBD1 reflects the table's D call only, with no check against the DNA. TRBV21-1 is deemed a pseudogene. The CDR3 totals 14 residues, both ends included. CDR3: CARIGTVGGGTQYF.